This entry lists 14 T cell receptor beta chains sequenced from one sample in a study of identical twins. From the 5' RACE reads, TCRdb called clonotypes with MiXCR, one entry per CDR3 protein. Of about 530,000 distinct CDR3 sequences listed, around 22% are singletons. These data were also filed under a second study, of yellow fever vaccine responses in identical twins.

Sequencing was done on a sample of CD4+ T cells sorted from blood. These receptors were obtained from a woman in her late teens or twenties in good health.

This clonotype was counted a few times. The V and J genes are TRBV4-1 and TRBJ2-3, with 7 bases matching TRBD1. Trimming removed 4 bases from V and 5 bases from J; junction bases left unmatched: 12. From germline, CDR1 is MGHRA and CDR2 YSYEKL. The CDR3 covers 16 residues. CDR3 residues: CASSRIPGQHLDTQYF. The CDR3 coding sequence is TGCGCCAGCAGCCGGATACCGGGACAGCACCTAGATACGCAGTATTTT.

This clonotype showed up just a few times. The V and J genes are TRBV12-3 or TRBV12-4 and TRBJ1-2; D might be TRBD1 (6 bases). CDR3 length: 15 residues. Trimming stripped 4 bases from V and 5 bases from J, with 17 bases between. In DNA, the CDR3 is TGTGCCAGCAGTTCGACAGGCAAACGACGGTATGGCTACACCTTC. Its translation is CASSSTGKRRYGYTF.

The chain couples TRBV7-9 to TRBJ1-2; no clear D gene. The CDR3 has 15 residues. Per germline, CDR1 SEHNR and CDR2 FQNEAQ (reference sequence). The ends were cut back, 1 base at V and 2 bases at J, with 11 bases in the middle. In nucleotides, the CDR3 is TGTGCCAGCAGCTTAGGTCTAGCGGGGAACTATGGCTACACCTTC. Protein: CASSLGLAGNYGYTF.

This clonotype was counted only a few times. V and J are TRBV12-3 or TRBV12-4 and TRBJ2-3; D uncertain. Trimming removed 2 bases at V and 3 bases at J, with 15 bases between. CDR3 size: 16 residues. DNA for the CDR3: TGTGCCAGCAGTTTATCCCCCACTCTGAATACAGATACGCAGTATTTT. It translates to CASSLSPTLNTDTQYF.

A few counts support this clonotype. The genes are TRBV7-8 and TRBJ1-6; TRBD1 agrees at 8 bases. V was pared by 4 bases and J by 8 bases, with 7 bases of the junction left unmatched. The CDR3 spans 15 residues. The germline CDR1 and CDR2 sequences are SGHVS and FQNEAQ. CDR3 region: CASSSGQGGDSPLHF. CDR3 nucleotides: TGTGCCAGCAGCTCAGGACAGGGAGGAGATTCACCCCTCCACTTT.

The chain employs TRBV5-1 and TRBJ2-1; 10 positions match TRBD1. From germline, CDR1 is SGHRS and CDR2 YFSETQ. V lost 0 bases and J lost 2; bases outside the gene matches: 5. The CDR3 loop spans 17 amino acids. The CDR3 loop reads CASSLAGGQGTYNEQFF. Written as DNA, the CDR3 is TGCGCCAGCAGCTTGGCGGGGGGACAGGGGACCTACAATGAGCAGTTCTTC.

This clonotype was detected a few times. The chain is built from TRBV12-3 or TRBV12-4 and TRBJ2-2; D may be TRBD2 (5 bases). Trimming cost V 4 bases and J 4 bases, with 10 bases left between them. The length of the CDR3 is 14 residues. The DNA of the CDR3 is TGTGCCAGCAGTTCCCTTCGGGGCACCGGGGAGCTGTTTTTT. It codes for CASSSLRGTGELFF.

The chain combines TRBV12-3 or TRBV12-4 with TRBJ2-7; TRBD2 is a possible D gene (5 bases). CDR3 length: 14 residues. V gave up 2 bases and J gave up 2 bases, with 10 bases separating them. Written as DNA, the CDR3 is TGTGCCAGCAGTTTAACGAGGGAAGCCTACGAGCAGTACTTC. Its protein product is CASSLTREAYEQYF.

The chain joins TRBV29-1 to TRBJ2-3, with 8 positions matching TRBD2. With V trimmed by 4 bases and J by 2 bases, 8 bases remained unmatched. This CDR3 contains 15 residues. Germline V gene sequence: CDR1 SQVTM, CDR2 ANQGSEA. The CDR3 spells CSVGLRGGSTDTQYF. The CDR3 coding sequence is TGCAGCGTTGGACTCCGGGGGGGATCCACAGATACGCAGTATTTT.

The chain is built from TRBV12-3 or TRBV12-4 and TRBJ2-2, with TRBD2 matching over 16 bases. Trimming took 7 bases from V and 6 from J; bases not matched to a gene: 17. This CDR3 comprises 20 residues. As DNA, the CDR3 is TGTGCCAGCATTCCCTCGCCGGGACTAGCGGGGGGGGGAACTCCCGGGGAGCTGTTTTTT. Amino acids: CASIPSPGLAGGGTPGELFF.

This chain uses TRBV7-6 with TRBJ2-7; 7 nucleotides match TRBD1. J lost 6 bases, V lost 2 bases, and 10 bases had no gene match. The CDR3 has 15 residues. Germline values: CDR1 SGHVS, CDR2 FNYEAQ. DNA of the CDR3: TGTGCCAGCAGCTTAACCGGGACAGTCGTCTCCGAGCAGTACTTC. Its protein product is CASSLTGTVVSEQYF.

The chain joins TRBV27 to TRBJ2-2; 9 bases agree with TRBD2. This CDR3 contains 14 residues. Losses at the gene ends were 10 bases for V and 6 bases for J; bases not matched to a gene: 9. CDR1 is MNHEY and CDR2 is SMNVEV in the germline V gene (reference sequence). CDR3: CATLSGRVAGELFF. The CDR3 region has the DNA TGTGCCACCCTTAGCGGGAGAGTTGCCGGGGAGCTGTTTTTT.

This clonotype has only a few counts. J is TRBJ1-1 and V is TRBV12-3 or TRBV12-4; a possible D gene is TRBD1 (5 bases). The CDR3 is made up of 14 amino acids. V gave up 6 bases and J gave up 7 bases, with 18 bases separating them. CDR3 bases: TGTGCCAGCAGACTCGGGACCTCCCATGGTGAAGCTTTCTTT. Residues: CASRLGTSHGEAFF.

The J gene is TRBJ2-5, the V gene TRBV7-9; no firm D call. The CDR3 extends over 12 amino acids. Germline V gene sequence: CDR1 SEHNR, CDR2 FQNEAQ (reference sequence). Trimming stripped 5 bases from V and 4 bases from J, with 8 bases between. CDR3 sequence reads: CASSPALETQYF. The CDR3 nucleotides read TGTGCCAGCAGCCCCGCGTTAGAGACCCAGTACTTC.